What follows is one T cell receptor (beta chain) and its context. The method was immunoSEQ multiplex PCR; TCRdb's version includes in-frame clones alone and lacks a portion of them. The data hold about 69,000 clones, with about nine tenths observed a single time. The sample originates from a study of T cell changes during pregnancy in multiple sclerosis. Germline CDR1 SGHRS, CDR2 YFSETQ. The CDR3 length is 15 residues. The germline V and J ends were trimmed by 4 bases and 7 bases, with 15 bases remaining between them. The source is a female donor with multiple sclerosis, enrolled in a pregnancy study. The material was peripheral blood, obtained in the third trimester of pregnancy. J is TRBJ1-6 and V is TRBV5-1; a weak D match, TRBD1 (6 bases). Here the CDR3 reads CASSGTDSSNSPLHF. The DNA of the CDR3 is TGCGCCAGCAGCGGGACGGACAGTTCCAATTCACCCCTCCACTTT.